The rows below give T cell receptor beta chains drawn from one sample of a study of neurological immune-mediated disorders. MiXCR was run by TCRdb on the 5' RACE reads, yielding one entry per CDR3 protein. The sample has 30,000 or so distinct CDR3 sequences, around 16% seen once. The sequencing sample was made of PBMCs. All receptors derive from a man between 70 and 80 years old in good health. Both conserved end residues are part of each CDR3. Fields, in order: J gene, clone size, D gene, V gene, CDR3 DNA, CDR3 protein. The D gene is left open where the match is weak. The listing skips clone size in some rows; elsewhere it reads once, few, many or a size class.

>TRBJ1-3|many|.|TRBV20-1
TGCAGTGCTAGCTCCTGGGGAATTACGGGCGGAAACACCATATATTTT
CSASSWGITGGNTIYF
>TRBJ1-2|many|TRBD1|TRBV5-1
TGCGCCAGCAGCTATAACCGGGACAGCTTCTATGGCTACACCTTC
CASSYNRDSFYGYTF
>TRBJ1-1|many|.|TRBV11-3
TGTGCCAGCAGCTTAGAGTCCAGGGACTCTGAAGCTTTCTTT
CASSLESRDSEAFF
>TRBJ2-3|many|.|TRBV12-3/TRBV12-4
TGTGCCAGCAGTTTAGCGGGGTCAGATACGCAGTATTTT
CASSLAGSDTQYF
>TRBJ1-2|many|.|TRBV6-1
TGTGCCAGCAGTGTGGATTTGGGGGCGTTCTATGGCTACACCTTC
CASSVDLGAFYGYTF
>TRBJ2-7|many|.|TRBV10-3
TGTGCCATCAGGGCTGAACCCTACGAGCAGTACTTC
CAIRAEPYEQYF
>TRBJ2-3|.|TRBD2|TRBV20-1
TGCAGTGTCAGGCCTAGCGGTTACACAGATACGCAGTATTTT
CSVRPSGYTDTQYF
>TRBJ1-2|many|.|TRBV11-2
TGTGCCAGCAGCTTCTATGGGGCCTATGGCTACACCTTC
CASSFYGAYGYTF
>TRBJ2-5|many|.|TRBV21-1
TGTGCCAGCAGCCCTTGGGGAGCCAGGGGGGGAAGAGAGACCCAGTACTTC
CASSPWGARGGRETQYF
>TRBJ1-5|many|.|TRBV6-6
TGTGCCAGCAGTTACTCGGGTCAGCCCCAGCATTTT
CASSYSGQPQHF
>TRBJ1-1|many|TRBD1|TRBV10-3
TGTGCCATCAGTGAAACAGGGGGGATGGTTGACACTGAAGCTTTCTTT
CAISETGGMVDTEAFF
>TRBJ2-7|many|TRBD1|TRBV10-3
TGTGCCATCAGTGAGTCAAAGACAGGGAGCTCCTACGAGCAGTACTTC
CAISESKTGSSYEQYF
>TRBJ2-3|many|TRBD1|TRBV24-1
TGTGCCGCCGCGGGACAGGGGACAGATACGCAGTATTTT
CAAAGQGTDTQYF
>TRBJ2-1|many|.|TRBV20-1
TGCAGTGCTAGGGAGAGGAATGAGCAGTTCTTC
CSARERNEQFF
>TRBJ2-3|.|TRBD1|TRBV18
TGTGCCAGCTCACCACGAGAGGGGGCCTTTGGAGATACGCAGTATTTT
CASSPREGAFGDTQYF
>TRBJ1-2|.|.|TRBV7-9
TGTGCCAGCAGCTTAGATATATATGGCTACACCTTC
CASSLDIYGYTF
>TRBJ2-3|many|.|TRBV7-2
TGTGCCAGCAGCTCGTACCCGACAGATACGCAGTATTTT
CASSSYPTDTQYF